Below, 18 T cell receptor beta chains from the same sample are listed, as sequenced in a study of cytotoxic CD8 clonotypes in ibrutinib-treated CLL. TCRdb's copy holds only in-frame clones and misses some; the assay was immunoSEQ multiplex PCR. The repertoire includes tens of thousands of clones, more than 60% of them detected once, and under 6% sits in the top ten. The sequencing here drew on PBMCs, taken after 12 months of ibrutinib treatment. These receptors originate from a human donor with chronic lymphocytic leukemia.

This clone has only one observation. V usage is TRBV5-1 and J usage is TRBJ2-7; maybe TRBD1 (6 bases). In germline, CDR1 is SGHRS, CDR2 YFSETQ. The CDR3 runs 14 residues. Deletions cut 2 bases from V and 3 bases from J, with 12 bases between. CDR3 region: CASSFTGHLYEQYF. The CDR3, as DNA: TGCGCCAGCAGCTTCACGGGACACCTCTACGAGCAGTACTTC.

This clone was detected once. This chain uses TRBV5-6 with TRBJ1-4; a possible D gene is TRBD1 (5 bases). Germline V gene lookup returns CDR1 SGHDT and CDR2 YYEEEE. V dropped 2 bases and J dropped 0 bases, with 14 bases sitting between them. This CDR3 spans 17 amino acids. CDR3 amino acids: CASSLPGTGATNEKLFF. The CDR3 bases are TGTGCCAGCAGCTTACCCGGGACTGGAGCAACTAATGAAAAACTGTTTTTT.

DNA for the CDR3: TGTGCCAGCAGCGTACAACAGGGAAGTAATGAAAAACTGTTTTTT. It codes for CASSVQQGSNEKLFF. This chain connects TRBV7-2 to TRBJ1-4; perhaps TRBD1 as D (6 bases). Germline lookup yields CDR1 SGHTA and CDR2 FQGNSA. The CDR3 contains 15 residues. Trimming removed 5 bases at V and 4 bases at J, with 14 bases between.

The chain uses TRBV7-8 and TRBJ1-1; 8 nucleotides agree with TRBD1. The V and J ends lost 4 bases and 1 base, in that order; junction bases with no gene match: 2. The CDR3 sequence is 14 residues long. Germline V gene lookup returns CDR1 SGHVS and CDR2 FQNEAQ. The CDR3: CASSWDRTNTEAFF. CDR3 nucleotides: TGTGCCAGCAGCTGGGACAGGACGAACACTGAAGCTTTCTTT. Variable domain in full (rest from reference TRBV7-8 and TRBJ1-1): GAGVSQSPRYKVAKRGQDVALRCDPISGHVSLFWYQQALGQGPEFLTYFQNEAQLDKSGLPSDRFFAERPEGSVSTLKIQRTQQEDSAVYLCASSWDRTNTEAFFGQGTRLTVV.

For the CDR3, the DNA is TGTGCCACCCAGGGTGGGCAGGGAAATCAGCCCCAGCATTTT. Amino acids: CATQGGQGNQPQHF. The rearrangement uses TRBV10-3 and TRBJ1-5; D possibly corresponds to TRBD1 (5 bases). Trimming cost V 10 bases and J 4 bases, with 17 bases left between them. This CDR3 comprises 14 residues. Germline CDR1 ENHRY, CDR2 SYGVKD.

The rearrangement links TRBV5-1 to TRBJ2-1; 9 bases line up with TRBD1. There are 14 residues in the CDR3. Germline CDR1 reads SGHRS; CDR2 reads YFSETQ. J was trimmed by 4 bases and V by 4 bases; bases with no gene match: 3. CDR3 amino acids: CASSTGQGYNEQFF. The CDR3 DNA is TGCGCCAGCAGCACGGGACAGGGTTACAATGAGCAGTTCTTC. Drawing the rest from reference TRBV5-1 and TRBJ2-1, the complete variable domain is KAGVTQTPRYLIKTRGQQVTLSCSPISGHRSVSWYQQTPGQGLQFLFEYFSETQRNKGNFPGRFSGRQFSNSRSEMNVSTLELGDSALYLCASSTGQGYNEQFFGPGTRLTVL.

This chain joins TRBV7-2 and TRBJ1-5; TRBD1 might be the D (5 bases). Germline V gives CDR1 SGHTA, CDR2 FQGNSA. Deletions cut 1 base from V and 9 bases from J, with 10 bases between. CDR3 size: 13 residues. The CDR3 here is CASSLDGGRPQHF. The CDR3 coding sequence is TGTGCCAGCAGCTTAGACGGGGGGAGGCCCCAGCATTTT.

This chain uses TRBV7-9 with TRBJ1-1; 9 bases map to TRBD1. CDR1 and CDR2 from the germline V gene are SEHNR and FQNEAQ (reference sequence). The ends lost 3 bases at V and 2 bases at J; junction bases unmatched: 7. The CDR3 is 16 amino acids. For the CDR3, the DNA is TGTGCCAGCAGCTTTATTCCGGGACAGGGAAACACTGAAGCTTTCTTT. Translating gives CASSFIPGQGNTEAFF.

This chain connects TRBV9 to TRBJ2-7, with 12 positions matching TRBD1. V was pared by 4 bases and J by 6 bases, with 5 bases of the junction left unmatched. Germline CDR1 SGDLS, CDR2 YYNGEE. The length of the CDR3 is 14 residues. CDR3 sequence: CASSPWDRGLEQYF. CDR3 DNA sequence: TGTGCCAGCAGCCCTTGGGACAGGGGGCTCGAGCAGTACTTC.

The rearrangement joins TRBV2 to TRBJ1-5; 8 nucleotides match TRBD1. The germline CDR1 and CDR2 sequences are SNHLY and FYNNEI. V lost 7 bases to trimming and J lost 2 bases; unmatched junction nucleotides: 7. The CDR3 loop spans 15 amino acids. In DNA, the CDR3 is TGTGCCAGCAAGTTTGAGACAGGGGGCAATCAGCCCCAGCATTTT. Its protein product is CASKFETGGNQPQHF.

This clone is a singleton in its sample. The rearrangement joins TRBV7-3 to TRBJ2-5; 8 bases fit TRBD2. The germline V gene has CDR1 SGHTA and CDR2 FQGTGA. With V trimmed by 4 bases and J by 5 bases, 9 bases remained unmatched. This CDR3 has 15 amino acids. The CDR3, as DNA: TGTGCCAGCAGCTCCTACGGTGCTAGCGGGGAGACCCAGTACTTC. Translated, it gives CASSSYGASGETQYF. The full variable domain, with the rest looked up from reference TRBV7-3 and TRBJ2-5, is GAGVSQTPSNKVTEKGKYVELRCDPISGHTALYWYRQSLGQGPEFLIYFQGTGAADDSGLPNDRFFAVRPEGSVSTLKIQRTERGDSAVYLCASSSYGASGETQYFGPGTRLLVL.

The rearrangement joins TRBV6-6 to TRBJ1-1; 7 nucleotides agree with TRBD1. The germline V gene encodes CDR1 MNHNY and CDR2 SVGAGI (reference sequence). This CDR3 comprises 12 residues. V was clipped by 4 bases and J by 8 bases; unmatched bases: 4. CDR3 protein: CASSFGTAEAFF. CDR3 sequence (DNA): TGTGCCAGCAGTTTCGGGACAGCCGAAGCTTTCTTT.

V usage is TRBV14 and J usage is TRBJ2-5; D ambiguous. The CDR3 extends over 12 amino acids. V was trimmed by 1 base and J by 4 bases, leaving 4 bases between them. CDR1 and CDR2 (germline): SGHDN, FVKESK. In DNA, the CDR3 is TGTGCCAGCAGCCAAGGGGTAGAGACCCAGTACTTC. Its protein is CASSQGVETQYF.

This sequence joins TRBV20-1 and TRBJ2-3; no reliable D call. CDR3 size: 11 residues. The V end lost 5 bases, the J end lost 0 bases, and 3 bases lay between the germline ends. Per germline, CDR1 DFQATT and CDR2 SNEGSKA (reference sequence). The CDR3 region has the DNA TGCAGTGCTCTGAGCACAGATACGCAGTATTTT. Encoded protein: CSALSTDTQYF.

This chain uses TRBV5-1 with TRBJ2-7; 9 nucleotides align to TRBD1. V was pared by 2 bases and J by 4 bases, with 13 bases of the junction left unmatched. CDR3 length: 17 residues. Germline V gene lookup returns CDR1 SGHRS and CDR2 YFSETQ. CDR3 sequence: CASSLTTGTGTRYEQYF. The CDR3 bases are TGCGCCAGCAGCTTAACCACCGGGACAGGGACTCGGTACGAGCAGTACTTC.

The CDR3 DNA follows: TGTGCCAGCAGCCAAGTGGAGGCGGGCAATGAGCAGTTCTTC. As protein: CASSQVEAGNEQFF. V is TRBV13 and J is TRBJ2-1, with D perhaps TRBD2 (5 bases). The CDR3 loop spans 14 amino acids. V gave up 5 bases and J gave up 6 bases, with 14 bases separating them. CDR1 is PRHDT and CDR2 is FYEKMQ in the germline V gene (reference sequence).

CDR3 nucleotides: TGTGCCAGTAGTGACGTTGGCGAGCAGTACTTC. Protein: CASSDVGEQYF. The V call is TRBV19, the J call TRBJ2-7, with no clear D. Between the trimmed V and J ends, which lost 5 bases and 6 bases, there was a span of 8 bases. Germline CDR1 LNHDA, CDR2 SQIVND (reference sequence). The CDR3 runs 11 residues.

In its sample, this clone was seen a few times. The chain recombines TRBV2 with TRBJ2-5; D gene ambiguous. The CDR3 totals 12 residues. With 11 bases removed from V and 1 base from J, the gap between germline ends came to 11 bases. Germline loops: CDR1 SNHLY, CDR2 FYNNEI. The CDR3 reads CAVRWGQETQYF. The CDR3 DNA follows: TGTGCCGTCCGGTGGGGCCAAGAGACCCAGTACTTC.